The 3 T cell receptor beta chains below all came from one sample that was sequenced in a study of CD8 T cells in Susac syndrome. RNA in amounts of roughly 0.45 to 1 ug was reverse transcribed with random hexamers. TCRdb redid the calling of the immunoSEQ multiplex PCR reads with MiXCR, one entry per CDR3 protein. The sample contains some 200,000 distinct CDR3 sequences, approximately 95% of which appear only once. Sequencing was performed on CD4+ T cells from PBMCs. These TCRs come from a human donor in good health.

The genes are TRBV30 and TRBJ1-1; D perhaps matches TRBD1 (6 bases). V lost 5 bases, J lost 5 bases, and 15 bases lay in between. Per the germline V gene, CDR1 is GTSNPN and CDR2 is SVGIG (reference sequence). This CDR3 region has 13 residues. CDR3 region: CAWDKQGGTEAFF. In nucleotides, the CDR3 is TGTGCCTGGGATAAACAGGGAGGGACTGAAGCTTTCTTT.

Here the CDR3 reads CASSVTSSTPTDTQYF. Written as DNA, the CDR3 is TGTGCCAGCAGCGTGACTAGCTCAACCCCCACAGATACGCAGTATTTT. J is TRBJ2-3 and V is TRBV9; TRBD2 matches at 7 bases. Germline CDR1 is SGDLS and CDR2 is YYNGEE. With V trimmed by 2 bases and J by 2 bases, 8 bases remained unmatched. The CDR3 has 16 amino acids.

The sample holds one count of this clonotype. The rearrangement uses TRBV7-9 and TRBJ2-6; 12 positions match TRBD2. V was clipped by 5 bases and J by 0 bases; unmatched bases: 5. Germline V gene sequence: CDR1 SEHNR, CDR2 FQNEAQ (reference sequence). The CDR3 extends over 18 amino acids. This chain's CDR3 is CASSKGLAGASGANVLTF. The CDR3 region has the DNA TGTGCCAGCAGCAAGGGACTAGCGGGCGCCTCTGGGGCCAACGTCCTGACTTTC.